This TCR beta chain was retrieved from a study of cytomegalovirus exposure and HLA in healthy donors. Germline-derived CDR1 and CDR2 are MRHNA and SNTAGT. The CDR3 has 16 residues. Trimming at V came to 6 bases and at J to 3 bases, leaving 9 bases not matched to a gene. This clone was seen a single time. PCR used 60 Vbeta primers and 13 Jbeta primers. Measured with immunoSEQ multiplex PCR; TCRdb has only the in-frame clones, and not every one. The sample records some 110,000 clones, 65% to 80% being singletons. The origin of this receptor is a man aged 25-45 years in good health and CMV-seropositive. Sequencing used PBMCs. The chain recombines TRBV6-4 with TRBJ2-5; 11 bases align to TRBD2. For the CDR3, the DNA is TGTGCCAGCAGCGTTAGCGGGGGGGCCGAAGAAGAGACCCAGTACTTC. It encodes CASSVSGGAEEETQYF.